This T cell receptor (beta chain) was sequenced during a study of shared clonotypes between healthy human individuals. Germline CDR1 reads SGHRS; CDR2 reads YFSETQ. V shed 4 bases and J 13 bases; nucleotides not matched to a gene: 5. The CDR3 is made up of 11 amino acids. Repertoires were generated with immunoSEQ multiplex PCR, while TCRdb's copy carries only in-frame clones and drops some. The profile covers approximately 510,000 clones, with more than 65% appearing a single time and under 15% taken by the ten largest. The chain links TRBV5-1 to TRBJ2-1; 7 bases line up with TRBD1. Sequencing was done on a sample of PBMCs. The source of this sequence is a woman between 40 and 55 years old in good health. Some clones in this sample may be carry-over from other donors' samples. The CDR3 region is CASSADRDQFF. The CDR3 nucleotides read TGCGCCAGCAGCGCAGACAGGGATCAGTTCTTC.